Sequencing of this T cell receptor beta chain was carried out in a study of T cell responses to AZD1222 COVID-19 vaccine. The protocol was immunoSEQ multiplex PCR, while the TCRdb copy is restricted to in-frame clones and leaves out a portion. Among more than 150,000 clones listed, almost 95% were seen once. The sample holds one count of this clone. The antigen is undetermined. Study-wide points: Sampled repertoires all dated from after the peak T cell response.

CDR3 size: 18 residues. Germline CDR1 reads SGHTS; CDR2 reads YDEGEE. Trimming took 5 bases from V and 10 from J; bases not matched to a gene: 20. The source was peripheral blood, collected on day 0 of AZD1222 vaccination. The J gene is TRBJ1-6, the V gene TRBV5-8; 8 nucleotides align to TRBD1. This clonotype was sampled from an adult in good health. In DNA, the CDR3 is TGTGCCAGCAGGATGGCGAGGGCAGGGGGCGTTCACGGATCACCCCTCCACTTT. Translated, it gives CASRMARAGGVHGSPLHF.